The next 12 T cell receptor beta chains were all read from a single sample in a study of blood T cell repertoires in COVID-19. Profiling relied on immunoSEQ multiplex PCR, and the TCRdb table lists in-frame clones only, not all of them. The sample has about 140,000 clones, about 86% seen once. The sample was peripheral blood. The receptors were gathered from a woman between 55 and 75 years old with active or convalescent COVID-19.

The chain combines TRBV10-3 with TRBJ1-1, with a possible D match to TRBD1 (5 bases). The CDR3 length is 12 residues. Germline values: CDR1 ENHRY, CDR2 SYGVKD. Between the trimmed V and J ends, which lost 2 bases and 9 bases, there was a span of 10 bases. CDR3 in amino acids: CAISETGFKAFF. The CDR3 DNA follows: TGTGCCATCAGTGAGACAGGATTTAAAGCTTTCTTT.

The CDR3 reads CASSNHAGTQNTGELFF. The CDR3 coding sequence is TGTGCCAGCAGCAACCATGCCGGGACTCAGAACACCGGGGAGCTGTTTTTT. The chain has TRBV7-9 and TRBJ2-2; maybe TRBD2 (6 bases). Deletions cut 5 bases from V and 1 base from J, with 17 bases between. Germline CDR1 and CDR2: SEHNR and FQNEAQ (reference sequence). This CDR3 is built from 17 residues.

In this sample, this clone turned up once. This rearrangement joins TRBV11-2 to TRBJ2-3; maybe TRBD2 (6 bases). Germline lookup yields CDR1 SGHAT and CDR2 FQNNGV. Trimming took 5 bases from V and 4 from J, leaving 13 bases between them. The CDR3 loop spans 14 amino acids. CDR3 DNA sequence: TGTGCCAGCAGCCTTAGGACTACACCAGATACGCAGTATTTT. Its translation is CASSLRTTPDTQYF.

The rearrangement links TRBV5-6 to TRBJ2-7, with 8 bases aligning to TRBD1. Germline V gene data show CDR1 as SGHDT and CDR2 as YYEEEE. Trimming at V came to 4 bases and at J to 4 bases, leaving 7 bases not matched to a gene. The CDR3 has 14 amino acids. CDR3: CASSADRGEYEQYF. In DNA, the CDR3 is TGTGCCAGCAGCGCAGACAGGGGAGAATACGAGCAGTACTTC. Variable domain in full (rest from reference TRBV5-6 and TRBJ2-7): DAGVTQSPTHLIKTRGQQVTLRCSPKSGHDTVSWYQQALGQGPQFIFQYYEEEERQRGNFPDRFSGHQFPNYSSELNVNALLLGDSALYLCASSADRGEYEQYFGPGTRLTVT.

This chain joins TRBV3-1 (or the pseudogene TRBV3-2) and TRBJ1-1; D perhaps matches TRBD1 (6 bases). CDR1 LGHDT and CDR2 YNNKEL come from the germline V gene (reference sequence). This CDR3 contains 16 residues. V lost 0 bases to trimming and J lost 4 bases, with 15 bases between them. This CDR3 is CASSQDKRAGVTEAFF. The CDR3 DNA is TGTGCCAGCAGCCAAGATAAGAGGGCAGGGGTCACTGAAGCTTTCTTT.

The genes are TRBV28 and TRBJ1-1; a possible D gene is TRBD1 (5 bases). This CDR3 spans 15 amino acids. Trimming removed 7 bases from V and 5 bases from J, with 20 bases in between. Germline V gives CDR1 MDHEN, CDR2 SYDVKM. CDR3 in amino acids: CASTNFFGGRTEAFF. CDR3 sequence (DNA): TGTGCCAGCACCAATTTCTTCGGGGGAAGGACTGAAGCTTTCTTT.

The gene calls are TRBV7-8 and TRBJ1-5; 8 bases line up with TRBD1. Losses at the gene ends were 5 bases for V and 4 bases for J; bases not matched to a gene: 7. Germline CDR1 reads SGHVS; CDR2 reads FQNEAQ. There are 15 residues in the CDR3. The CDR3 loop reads CASSPGTGLNQPQHF. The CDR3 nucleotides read TGTGCCAGCAGCCCAGGGACAGGCCTAAATCAGCCCCAGCATTTT.

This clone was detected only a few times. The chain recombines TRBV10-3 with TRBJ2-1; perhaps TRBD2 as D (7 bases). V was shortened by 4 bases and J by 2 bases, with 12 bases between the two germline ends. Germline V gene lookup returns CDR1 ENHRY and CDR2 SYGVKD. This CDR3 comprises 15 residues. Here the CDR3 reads CAISAKGGTYNEQFF. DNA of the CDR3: TGTGCCATCAGTGCAAAGGGGGGGACCTACAATGAGCAGTTCTTC.

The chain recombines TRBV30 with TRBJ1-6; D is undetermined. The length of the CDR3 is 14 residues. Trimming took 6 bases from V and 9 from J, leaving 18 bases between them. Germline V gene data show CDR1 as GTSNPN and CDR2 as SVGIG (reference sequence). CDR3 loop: CACDLGEGGSPLHF. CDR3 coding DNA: TGTGCCTGCGATCTAGGAGAAGGTGGTTCACCCCTCCACTTT. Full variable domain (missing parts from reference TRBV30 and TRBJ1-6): SQTIHQWPATLVQPVGSPLSLECTVEGTSNPNLYWYRQAAGRGLQLLFYSVGIGQISSEVPQNLSASRPQDRQFILSSKKLLLSDSGFYLCACDLGEGGSPLHFGNGTRLTVT.

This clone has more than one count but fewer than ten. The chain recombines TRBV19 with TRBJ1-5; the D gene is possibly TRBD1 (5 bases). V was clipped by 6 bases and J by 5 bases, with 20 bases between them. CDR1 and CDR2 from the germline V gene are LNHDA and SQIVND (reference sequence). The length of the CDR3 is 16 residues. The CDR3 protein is CASSTLLAQGYQPQHF. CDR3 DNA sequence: TGTGCCAGTAGCACCCTCCTGGCTCAGGGTTATCAGCCCCAGCATTTT.

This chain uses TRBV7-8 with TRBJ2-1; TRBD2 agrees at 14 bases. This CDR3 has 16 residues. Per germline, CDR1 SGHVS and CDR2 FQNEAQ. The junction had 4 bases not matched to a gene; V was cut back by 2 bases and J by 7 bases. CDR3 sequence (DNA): TGTGCCAGCAGCTTACCGGGACTAGCGGGAGTTAATGAGCAGTTCTTC. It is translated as CASSLPGLAGVNEQFF.

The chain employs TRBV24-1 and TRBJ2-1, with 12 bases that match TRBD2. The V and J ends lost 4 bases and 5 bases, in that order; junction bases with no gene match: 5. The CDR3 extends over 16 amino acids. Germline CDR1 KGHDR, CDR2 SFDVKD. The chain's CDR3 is CATSDQLAGGDNEQFF. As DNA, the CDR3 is TGTGCCACCAGTGACCAACTAGCGGGAGGTGACAATGAGCAGTTCTTC.